This is a list of T cell receptor beta chains from one sample in a study of neoadjuvant anti-PD-1 for oral cavity cancer. Data came from immunoSEQ multiplex PCR; TCRdb stores just in-frame clones and leaves some out. In the table there are around 30,000 clones, 87% of which are singletons. This sample comprised PBMCs, obtained before nivolumab (anti-PD-1) treatment. The source of these receptors is a person between 40 and 79 years old with oral cavity squamous cell carcinoma. The CDR3 runs from the conserved cysteine through the conserved F or W. The order of the fields is D gene, J gene, CDR3 length, V gene, CDR3 protein. The D gene is left open where the match is weak.

NA	TRBJ1-4	15	TRBV5-6	CASSLGLTRNEKLFF
TRBD1	TRBJ1-1	14	TRBV27	CASSFHRGGTEAFF
TRBD1	TRBJ1-3	14	TRBV27	CASSQGVSGNTIYF
TRBD1	TRBJ2-5	15	TRBV11-2	CASSLADRGLETQYF
NA	TRBJ1-5	16	TRBV2	CASSGVVTGTYQPQHF
NA	TRBJ1-5	14	TRBV12-5	CASALTGPNQPQHF
TRBD1	TRBJ1-1	14	TRBV7-9	CASSLGQGITEAFF
NA	TRBJ2-7	16	TRBV7-2	CASSQGPWRSSYEQYF
NA	TRBJ1-5	13	TRBV10-2	CASTQGQAQPQHF
NA	TRBJ1-1	14	TRBV19	CASSEARGGTEAFF
NA	TRBJ1-5	15	TRBV18	CASSPPAGGGQPQHF
TRBD1	TRBJ1-6	15	TRBV2	CASSPNRGNNSPLHF
NA	TRBJ1-6	15	TRBV2	CASSEDWNKDSPLHF
NA	TRBJ1-3	12	TRBV13	CASSSDRTRRDF
NA	TRBJ1-3	17	TRBV7-8	CASSLGARPFSGNTIYF
NA	TRBJ2-3	14	TRBV14	CASSPPLSTDTQYF
NA	TRBJ2-7	14	TRBV9	CASSVTPSSYEQYF
NA	TRBJ1-1	11	TRBV20-1	CSVRGSTEAFF